Below, 22 T cell receptor beta chains from the same sample are listed, as sequenced in a study of T-cell reconstitution after alpha-beta-depleted transplantation in children. Construction of the TCRbeta library involved unique molecular identifiers. One entry per CDR3 protein, called by TCRdb with MiXCR from the PCR reads. The repertoire holds about 470,000 distinct CDR3 sequences, with about 45% as singletons. The sequences come from PBMCs, collected before TCRalphabeta/CD19-depleted stem cell transplant. The receptor set was obtained from a girl aged 2 to 10 with aplastic anemia, due to receive a stem cell transplant.

This clonotype was seen only a few times. The rearrangement joins TRBV27 to TRBJ1-1; D is possibly TRBD1 (6 bases). This CDR3 region has 16 residues. Between the trimmed V and J ends, which lost 4 bases and 1 base, there was a span of 16 bases. The germline CDR1 and CDR2 sequences are MNHEY and SMNVEV (reference sequence). The DNA of the CDR3 is TGTGCCAGCAGTTCCCCTTTACAGGGCCGGAACACTGAAGCTTTCTTT. This codes for CASSSPLQGRNTEAFF.

In this sample, this clonotype turned up many times. The rearrangement uses TRBV29-1 and TRBJ1-1; D is undetermined. V gave up 7 bases and J gave up 1 base, with 7 bases separating them. The CDR3 contains 11 residues. CDR1 SQVTM and CDR2 ANQGSEA come from the germline V gene. CDR3 sequence reads: CSAARNTEAFF. The CDR3, as DNA: TGCAGCGCTGCCCGGAACACTGAAGCTTTCTTT.

This clonotype was counted only a few times. The chain is built from TRBV3-1 and TRBJ2-1; 11 positions agree with TRBD2. This CDR3 region has 17 residues. V lost 4 bases, J lost 2 bases, and 7 bases stayed unmatched. Germline V CDR1 and CDR2: LGHDT, YNNKEL (reference sequence). CDR3 bases: TGTGCCAGCAGCCCCACTCGACTAGCGGGGACCTACAATGAGCAGTTCTTC. Its translation: CASSPTRLAGTYNEQFF.

This clonotype has at least ten counts. This chain connects TRBV27 to TRBJ1-1; D is uncertain. Trimming pared 0 bases from V and 4 bases from J, leaving 6 bases between. CDR1 and CDR2 (germline): MNHEY, SMNVEV (reference sequence). This CDR3 is 13 amino acids long. CDR3 sequence: CASSLSIGTEAFF. Here the CDR3 DNA reads TGTGCCAGCAGTTTATCTATAGGCACTGAAGCTTTCTTT.

The V gene is TRBV7-2, the J gene TRBJ2-7, with D maybe TRBD1 (5 bases). The CDR3 has 14 residues. CDR1 and CDR2 (germline): SGHTA, FQGNSA. V was clipped by 5 bases and J by 0 bases, with 11 bases between them. CDR3 in amino acids: CASSLGDFSYEQYF. Written as DNA, the CDR3 is TGTGCCAGCAGCCTAGGGGATTTCTCCTACGAGCAGTACTTC.

The chain links TRBV7-9 to TRBJ1-5; TRBD1 is a possible D gene (6 bases). Trimming shortened V by 5 bases and J by 0 bases, and 11 bases separated the two germline ends. CDR1 and CDR2 from the germline V gene are SEHNR and FQNEAQ (reference sequence). This CDR3 comprises 15 residues. The CDR3 sequence: CASSRRGDSNQPQHF. CDR3 coding DNA: TGTGCCAGCAGCCGGAGGGGGGATAGCAATCAGCCCCAGCATTTT.

This clonotype was observed at least ten times. The chain uses TRBV11-2 and TRBJ2-3, with 8 bases lining up with TRBD2. This CDR3 is 13 amino acids long. Germline V gene lookup returns CDR1 SGHAT and CDR2 FQNNGV. V was pared by 5 bases and J by 4 bases, with 2 bases of the junction left unmatched. CDR3 DNA sequence: TGTGCCAGCAGCCGGGGGGGGGCAGATACGCAGTATTTT. Residues: CASSRGGADTQYF.

In this sample, this clonotype turned up many times. This sequence joins TRBV21-1 and TRBJ2-7; TRBD2, the table's D call, lacks a check against the DNA. TRBV21-1 represents a pseudogene. The CDR3 extends over 14 amino acids. CDR3 sequence (DNA): TGTGCCAGCAGCAAGTTCGGGGAGGACTACGAGCAGTACTTC. It codes for CASSKFGEDYEQYF.

This clonotype was seen only a few times. This chain links TRBV20-1 with TRBJ1-4, with TRBD1 identical over 8 bases. CDR1 and CDR2 from the germline V gene are DFQATT and SNEGSKA (reference sequence). Trimming removed 6 bases from V and 0 bases from J; junction bases left unmatched: 15. This CDR3 has 18 amino acids. In nucleotides, the CDR3 is TGCAGTGCGAAAGGGGCCAGGGGGCGAGGAGCAACTAATGAAAAACTGTTTTTT. It translates to CSAKGARGRGATNEKLFF.

In its sample, this clonotype was seen many times. V is TRBV7-2 and J is TRBJ1-1; no clear D gene. V gave up 4 bases and J gave up 10 bases, with 10 bases separating them. CDR1 and CDR2 from the germline V gene are SGHTA and FQGNSA. This CDR3 contains 11 residues. The CDR3 loop is CASSSGLVAFF. The CDR3 DNA sequence: TGTGCCAGCAGCTCTGGGCTAGTAGCTTTCTTT.

This clonotype was picked up many times. V gene TRBV12-3 or TRBV12-4 combines with J gene TRBJ2-1, with 7 bases identical to TRBD2. The trim removed 2 bases at V and 9 bases at J, leaving 4 bases unmatched. The CDR3 runs 13 residues. The CDR3 region has the DNA TGTGCCAGCAGTTTAAAGGCTAGCGGTGAGCAGTTCTTC. Translation gives CASSLKASGEQFF.

This clonotype was counted between two and nine times. The V and J genes are TRBV20-1 and TRBJ2-5; D unclear. Germline CDR1 and CDR2: DFQATT and SNEGSKA (reference sequence). The CDR3 runs 13 residues. V was clipped by 2 bases and J by 7 bases, with 14 bases between them. The DNA of the CDR3 is TGCAGTGCTAGACCATCCGGATGGGGGACCCAGTACTTC. The encoded protein is CSARPSGWGTQYF.

The rearrangement links TRBV20-1 to TRBJ1-1; D is ambiguous. Trimming shortened V by 3 bases and J by 2 bases, and 10 bases separated the two germline ends. The CDR3 has 13 amino acids. Germline V gene sequence: CDR1 DFQATT, CDR2 SNEGSKA (reference sequence). CDR3 region: CSARVKGNTEAFF. CDR3 sequence (DNA): TGCAGTGCTAGGGTTAAGGGAAACACTGAAGCTTTCTTT.

This clonotype was counted ten times or more. The chain couples TRBV6-5 to TRBJ2-5; D is undetermined. The CDR3 length is 11 residues. V was cut by 2 bases and J by 5 bases, with 3 bases left in between. CDR1 is MNHEY and CDR2 is SVGAGI in the germline V gene. The CDR3 spells CASSYRETQYF. As DNA, the CDR3 is TGTGCCAGCAGTTACAGGGAGACCCAGTACTTC.

This clonotype was seen just once. This may be a read error: a much more frequent sequence differs by one nucleotide. The rearrangement uses TRBV28 and TRBJ2-2; TRBD1 matches 11 bases. The germline gives CDR1 MDHEN, CDR2 SYDVKM. V trimming: 6 bases; J trimming: 6 bases; junction bases outside the gene matches: 0. CDR3 length equals 13 residues. The CDR3 here is CASRGQGAGELFF. The CDR3 nucleotides are TGTGCCAGCAGGGGACAGGGGGCCGGGGAGCTGTTTTTT.

The rearrangement joins TRBV19 to TRBJ1-1; D is possibly TRBD1 (5 bases). CDR1 is LNHDA and CDR2 is SQIVND in the germline V gene (reference sequence). V was pared by 10 bases and J by 2 bases, with 20 bases between. There are 15 residues in the CDR3. CDR3 sequence (DNA): TGTGCCATTAGGGGAGGGGAGGCAGGAAACACTGAAGCTTTCTTT. It translates to CAIRGGEAGNTEAFF.

This clonotype was seen more than once but under ten times. The CDR3 nucleotides are TGCGCCAGCACGCCGACAGGTAATAGTGAGCAGTTCTTC. This gives the protein CASTPTGNSEQFF. The V and J genes are TRBV5-1 and TRBJ2-1; D is possibly TRBD1 (6 bases). Trimming removed 6 bases at V and 9 bases at J, with 16 bases between. The CDR3 consists of 13 residues. Germline V gene lookup returns CDR1 SGHRS and CDR2 YFSETQ.

The V call is TRBV7-6, the J call TRBJ1-4; D remains ambiguous. The CDR3 has 14 residues. Germline V gene lookup returns CDR1 SGHVS and CDR2 FNYEAQ. Trimming took off 5 bases at V and 7 bases at J, with 14 bases between the two ends. The chain's CDR3 is CASSDRTTAEKLFF. CDR3 nucleotides: TGTGCCAGCAGCGACCGGACCACAGCTGAAAAACTGTTTTTT. The full variable domain, completed using reference TRBV7-6 and TRBJ1-4, is GAGVSQSPRYKVTKRGQDVALRCDPISGHVSLYWYRQALGQGPEFLTYFNYEAQQDKSGLPNDRFSAERPEGSISTLTIQRTEQRDSAMYRCASSDRTTAEKLFFGSGTQLSVL.

There are a few counts of this clonotype. This chain links TRBV29-1 with TRBJ2-1; unclear D gene. CDR1 and CDR2 (germline): SQVTM, ANQGSEA. Trimming took 7 bases from V and 6 from J, leaving 16 bases between them. The CDR3 is 13 residues long. CDR3 sequence (DNA): TGCAGCGCCGACACCCGAGCCCCCAATGAGCAGTTCTTC. Residues: CSADTRAPNEQFF.

Only a few counts were recorded for this clonotype. The V call is TRBV12-3 or TRBV12-4, the J call TRBJ1-6, with D uncertain. CDR3 length equals 13 residues. Trimming pared 0 bases from V and 10 bases from J, leaving 7 bases between. In DNA, the CDR3 is TGTGCCAGCAGTTTAGCAGGGCTGTCACCCCTCCACTTT. Its translation is CASSLAGLSPLHF.

This clonotype came up a few times. The junction departs from germline at one end; a sequencing error may be responsible. The chain recombines TRBV4-2 with TRBJ2-2; 9 bases map to TRBD2. This CDR3 has 16 amino acids. The germline gives CDR1 LGHNA, CDR2 YNFKEQ. CDR3 in DNA: TGTGCCAGCAGCCAAGGGGGTAGCGGGAGTGGCGGGGTGCTGTTTTTT. Translating it yields CASSQGGSGSGGVLFF.

This clonotype turned up a few times. This rearrangement joins TRBV4-3 to TRBJ2-3; no reliable D call. The germline gives CDR1 LGHNA, CDR2 YSLEER. The V end was cut by 1 base, the J end by 9 bases, with 8 bases between. The CDR3 sequence is 12 residues long. The CDR3 DNA reads as TGCGCCAGCAGCCAAGGAGGAGTGACGCAGTATTTT. It is translated as CASSQGGVTQYF.